A selection of T cell receptor beta chains follows, all from one sample in a study of blood T cells in healthy people across ages. TCRdb re-called the 5' RACE reads through MiXCR, storing one row per CDR3 protein. The sample records about 1.8 million distinct CDR3 sequences, 49% being singletons. The sample comprised blood. The source of these receptors is a woman in her thirties or forties in good health. The CDR3 runs from the conserved cysteine through the conserved F or W. A D gene is named only where the DNA matches it firmly. Not every row has a clone size; where given, it reads once, few, many or a size class.

clone_size: NA
v_call: TRBV7-9
d_call: NA
j_call: TRBJ1-4
cdr3_nt: TGTGCCAGCAGGGAAAAACTGTTTTTT
cdr3_aa: CASREKLFF

clone_size: once
v_call: TRBV7-2
d_call: TRBD2
j_call: TRBJ2-5
cdr3_nt: TGTGCCAGCAGCTTGGCAGCGGGGTTTGAAGAGACCCAGTACTTC
cdr3_aa: CASSLAAGFEETQYF

clone_size: NA
v_call: TRBV11-2
d_call: TRBD1
j_call: TRBJ2-7
cdr3_nt: TGTGCCAGCAGCTGGGGACAGGGAGATCCCTACGAGCAGTACTTC
cdr3_aa: CASSWGQGDPYEQYF

clone_size: NA
v_call: TRBV11-3
d_call: NA
j_call: TRBJ1-6
cdr3_nt: TGTGCCAGCAGCTTTATTCAAGCAGGGGAGGCCCATAATTCACCCCTCCACTTT
cdr3_aa: CASSFIQAGEAHNSPLHF

clone_size: NA
v_call: TRBV4-3
d_call: NA
j_call: TRBJ2-3
cdr3_nt: TGCGCCAGCAGCCAGATCGGTGCAGATACGCAGTATTTT
cdr3_aa: CASSQIGADTQYF

clone_size: NA
v_call: TRBV7-2
d_call: TRBD2
j_call: TRBJ2-7
cdr3_nt: TGTGCCAGCAGAACCCAAGGGACTATTGTCGAGCAGTACTTC
cdr3_aa: CASRTQGTIVEQYF

clone_size: once
v_call: TRBV25-1
d_call: TRBD1
j_call: TRBJ1-6
cdr3_nt: TGTGCCAGCAGTGACCTCAGGGGGTCACCCCTCCACTTT
cdr3_aa: CASSDLRGSPLHF

clone_size: NA
v_call: TRBV6-5
d_call: NA
j_call: TRBJ2-3
cdr3_nt: TGTGCCGCAATCAGGGGAGATACGCAGTATTTT
cdr3_aa: CAAIRGDTQYF

clone_size: NA
v_call: TRBV3-1
d_call: NA
j_call: TRBJ1-4
cdr3_nt: TGTGCCAGCAGCCAAGCCTCCCCAGGCCGGGGGGGTCGGGGTGAAAAACTGTTTTTT
cdr3_aa: CASSQASPGRGGRGEKLFF

clone_size: NA
v_call: TRBV9
d_call: TRBD1
j_call: TRBJ2-4
cdr3_nt: TGTGCCAGCAGCGCACGACAGGGGGACCCCAAAAACATTCAGTACTTC
cdr3_aa: CASSARQGDPKNIQYF

clone_size: NA
v_call: TRBV29-1
d_call: NA
j_call: TRBJ2-7
cdr3_nt: TGCAGCGTTGGGGGTCTTCGGGACGAGCAGTACTTC
cdr3_aa: CSVGGLRDEQYF

clone_size: few
v_call: TRBV5-5
d_call: TRBD2
j_call: TRBJ2-4
cdr3_nt: TGTGCCAGCAGCTCGGGGGGGTGGGGGTTGGAAAACATTCAGTACTTC
cdr3_aa: CASSSGGWGLENIQYF

clone_size: few
v_call: TRBV5-1
d_call: NA
j_call: TRBJ2-5
cdr3_nt: TGCGCCAGCAGCTTAACCGGGACATTCCGAGAGACCCAGTACTTC
cdr3_aa: CASSLTGTFRETQYF

clone_size: few
v_call: TRBV28
d_call: NA
j_call: TRBJ2-6
cdr3_nt: TGTGCCAGCAGCCCTAAGGGGCTGGGGGGGCACCTCCAGTCTGGGGCCAACGTCCTGACTTTC
cdr3_aa: CASSPKGLGGHLQSGANVLTF

clone_size: few
v_call: TRBV20-1
d_call: NA
j_call: TRBJ1-2
cdr3_nt: TGCAGTGCTAGAGATCAATCAGCGTGGTACACCTTC
cdr3_aa: CSARDQSAWYTF

clone_size: few
v_call: TRBV4-3
d_call: NA
j_call: TRBJ1-2
cdr3_nt: TGCGCCAGCAGCCAGGAAGTGGGTGTGGGGAAGAACACCTTC
cdr3_aa: CASSQEVGVGKNTF

clone_size: NA
v_call: TRBV7-2
d_call: NA
j_call: TRBJ2-5
cdr3_nt: TGTGCCAGCAGCCTAAGGAGGGGGGCCACTGAGACCCAGTACTTC
cdr3_aa: CASSLRRGATETQYF

clone_size: few
v_call: TRBV7-2
d_call: NA
j_call: TRBJ2-1
cdr3_nt: TGTGCCAGCAGCTTAGTAACTCCGGCTATCGCAATTGACAATGAGCAGTTCTTC
cdr3_aa: CASSLVTPAIAIDNEQFF

clone_size: few
v_call: TRBV28
d_call: TRBD1
j_call: TRBJ2-1
cdr3_nt: TGTGCCAGCACCAGGACAGGGGAATACAATGAGCAGTTCTTC
cdr3_aa: CASTRTGEYNEQFF

clone_size: NA
v_call: TRBV24-1
d_call: NA
j_call: TRBJ1-2
cdr3_nt: TGTGCCACCAGTGACAATCCCGTATCCTATGGCTACACCTTC
cdr3_aa: CATSDNPVSYGYTF

clone_size: NA
v_call: TRBV5-1
d_call: TRBD2
j_call: TRBJ2-5
cdr3_nt: TGCGCCAGCAGTCCCGGGACTAGCATTCTCGAGACCCAGTACTTC
cdr3_aa: CASSPGTSILETQYF

clone_size: NA
v_call: TRBV27
d_call: TRBD2
j_call: TRBJ2-5
cdr3_nt: TGTGCCAGCAGCATGACTAGCGGGGGCGGTGAGACCCAGTACTTC
cdr3_aa: CASSMTSGGGETQYF

clone_size: few
v_call: TRBV4-1
d_call: NA
j_call: TRBJ2-7
cdr3_nt: TGCGCCAGCAGCCAAGGGACCCCCCCGTCGGGGGAGCAGTACTTC
cdr3_aa: CASSQGTPPSGEQYF

clone_size: few
v_call: TRBV6-1
d_call: NA
j_call: TRBJ2-7
cdr3_nt: TGTGCCAGCAGTGAAGTGGACGATCACTACGAGCAGTACTTC
cdr3_aa: CASSEVDDHYEQYF

clone_size: NA
v_call: TRBV4-3
d_call: NA
j_call: TRBJ1-2
cdr3_nt: TGCGCCAGCAGCCAAGATCGGGGGGGAACTAACTATGGCTACACCTTC
cdr3_aa: CASSQDRGGTNYGYTF

clone_size: NA
v_call: TRBV7-3
d_call: NA
j_call: TRBJ1-5
cdr3_nt: TGTGCCAGCAGCTTAAACCTCGATCAGCCCCAGCATTTT
cdr3_aa: CASSLNLDQPQHF

clone_size: NA
v_call: TRBV7-8
d_call: NA
j_call: TRBJ1-4
cdr3_nt: TGTGCCAGCAGCGCGGGTCCTAATGAAAAACTGTTTTTT
cdr3_aa: CASSAGPNEKLFF

clone_size: once
v_call: TRBV7-2
d_call: NA
j_call: TRBJ1-5
cdr3_nt: TGTGCCAGCAGCTTAGACGGGGGGCTGGGCAATCAGCCCCAGCATTTT
cdr3_aa: CASSLDGGLGNQPQHF

clone_size: NA
v_call: TRBV5-1
d_call: NA
j_call: TRBJ2-7
cdr3_nt: TGCGCCAGCAGCTTTGGGGCATCAACCACCAGCTACGAGCAGTACTTC
cdr3_aa: CASSFGASTTSYEQYF

clone_size: few
v_call: TRBV5-1
d_call: NA
j_call: TRBJ2-6
cdr3_nt: TGCGCCAGCAGCTTGAGCCAGGCTGGGGCCAACGTCCTGACTTTC
cdr3_aa: CASSLSQAGANVLTF

clone_size: NA
v_call: TRBV24-1
d_call: TRBD1
j_call: TRBJ2-7
cdr3_nt: TGTGCCACCAGTGACCCCGGGACAGGGGCCTACAATGAGCAGTACTTC
cdr3_aa: CATSDPGTGAYNEQYF

clone_size: few
v_call: TRBV7-6
d_call: NA
j_call: TRBJ2-5
cdr3_nt: TGTGCCAGCAGCCCCCCCCGAGGTGGGATGAGGGAGACCCAGTACTTC
cdr3_aa: CASSPPRGGMRETQYF

clone_size: NA
v_call: TRBV15
d_call: TRBD1
j_call: TRBJ2-5
cdr3_nt: TGTGCCACCAGCAGCGGGACAGGGGTCCAAGAGACCCAGTACTTC
cdr3_aa: CATSSGTGVQETQYF

clone_size: once
v_call: TRBV21-1
d_call: NA
j_call: TRBJ2-5
cdr3_nt: TGTGCCAGCAGCAAAGCGAAAAGGACAGGGGCGGTATGGGACGCCAATGAGCAGTACTTC
cdr3_aa: CASSKAKRTGAVWDANEQYF

clone_size: NA
v_call: TRBV6-2/TRBV6-3
d_call: NA
j_call: TRBJ1-5
cdr3_nt: TGTGCCAGCAGCTCTACCGACGGTCCTGGTCAGCCCCAGCATTTT
cdr3_aa: CASSSTDGPGQPQHF

clone_size: NA
v_call: TRBV10-3
d_call: NA
j_call: TRBJ2-3
cdr3_nt: TGTGCCACCGAGAATCGACAGAGGCTCACAGATACGCAGTATTTT
cdr3_aa: CATENRQRLTDTQYF

clone_size: NA
v_call: TRBV15
d_call: NA
j_call: TRBJ1-1
cdr3_nt: TGTGCCACCAGCAAGGGGGAGAACACTGAAGCTTTCTTT
cdr3_aa: CATSKGENTEAFF

clone_size: NA
v_call: TRBV5-1
d_call: NA
j_call: TRBJ1-2
cdr3_nt: TGCGCCAGCAGCACACTACACGACTACACCTTC
cdr3_aa: CASSTLHDYTF

clone_size: NA
v_call: TRBV7-2
d_call: NA
j_call: TRBJ2-3
cdr3_nt: TGTGCCAGCAGCTTATTGTATGGAACAGATACGCAGTATTTT
cdr3_aa: CASSLLYGTDTQYF

clone_size: NA
v_call: TRBV6-5
d_call: TRBD1
j_call: TRBJ1-1
cdr3_nt: TGTGCCAGCAGTTCCCCAGGGGGAACATCTGAAGCTTTCTTT
cdr3_aa: CASSSPGGTSEAFF

clone_size: few
v_call: TRBV20-1
d_call: NA
j_call: TRBJ1-1
cdr3_nt: TGCAGTGCTAGAGAGGGGGAGGTTTTGAACACTGAAGCTTTCTTT
cdr3_aa: CSAREGEVLNTEAFF

clone_size: NA
v_call: TRBV6-2/TRBV6-3
d_call: NA
j_call: TRBJ1-5
cdr3_nt: TGTGCCAGCAGTTACTATGGGGGGGAGGATCAGCCCCAGCATTTT
cdr3_aa: CASSYYGGEDQPQHF

clone_size: NA
v_call: TRBV20-1
d_call: NA
j_call: TRBJ2-7
cdr3_nt: TGCAGTGCTAGAGATCGGTCGGGGAACTACGAGCAGTACTTC
cdr3_aa: CSARDRSGNYEQYF

clone_size: NA
v_call: TRBV4-2
d_call: NA
j_call: TRBJ2-1
cdr3_nt: TGTGCCAGCAGCCACTGGGGGGCTGAGCAGTTCTTC
cdr3_aa: CASSHWGAEQFF

clone_size: NA
v_call: TRBV27
d_call: NA
j_call: TRBJ1-2
cdr3_nt: TGTGCCAGCAGTTTGGACCCCGGGGGGGCCGCTAACTATGGCTACACCTTC
cdr3_aa: CASSLDPGGAANYGYTF

clone_size: NA
v_call: TRBV14
d_call: TRBD1
j_call: TRBJ2-7
cdr3_nt: TGTGCCGCCTGTGACAGGGGCTCGGGGGAGCAGTACTTC
cdr3_aa: CAACDRGSGEQYF

clone_size: few
v_call: TRBV14
d_call: NA
j_call: TRBJ2-7
cdr3_nt: TGTGCCAGCAGCCAAGAGGCAGGGGAACTCGAGCAGTACTTC
cdr3_aa: CASSQEAGELEQYF

clone_size: NA
v_call: TRBV20-1
d_call: NA
j_call: TRBJ2-5
cdr3_nt: TGCAGTGCTAGAGATCTCCGGGAGCAGTACTTC
cdr3_aa: CSARDLREQYF

clone_size: few
v_call: TRBV13
d_call: NA
j_call: TRBJ1-2
cdr3_nt: TGTGCCAGCAGCCCAAGTGGGGAACTCGAGGGCTACACCTTC
cdr3_aa: CASSPSGELEGYTF

clone_size: NA
v_call: TRBV7-2
d_call: NA
j_call: TRBJ2-7
cdr3_nt: TGTGCCAGCAGCCCCTCGTGGGCCACTTCGTACGAGCAGTACTTC
cdr3_aa: CASSPSWATSYEQYF

clone_size: NA
v_call: TRBV5-1
d_call: TRBD2
j_call: TRBJ2-3
cdr3_nt: TGCGCCAGCAGCGTCCATGGGCGGGGGGTCCGCGGCACAGATACGCGGTATTTT
cdr3_aa: CASSVHGRGVRGTDTRYF

clone_size: NA
v_call: TRBV14
d_call: NA
j_call: TRBJ1-6
cdr3_nt: TGTGCCAGCAGCCAAGATCTCTTCTGGGCACCCCTCCACTTT
cdr3_aa: CASSQDLFWAPLHF

clone_size: NA
v_call: TRBV20-1
d_call: TRBD1
j_call: TRBJ2-4
cdr3_nt: TGCAGTGCTAGGGACAGGGGGCTGAACATTCAGTACTTC
cdr3_aa: CSARDRGLNIQYF

clone_size: few
v_call: TRBV20-1
d_call: NA
j_call: TRBJ1-2
cdr3_nt: TGCAGTGCCACGACGCCTAACTATGGCTACACCTTC
cdr3_aa: CSATTPNYGYTF

clone_size: NA
v_call: TRBV29-1
d_call: TRBD2
j_call: TRBJ2-1
cdr3_nt: TGCAGCGTTGAGCAAACTAGCGGGGGGGCCGCCAATGAGCAGTTCTTC
cdr3_aa: CSVEQTSGGAANEQFF

clone_size: few
v_call: TRBV7-9
d_call: TRBD2
j_call: TRBJ2-1
cdr3_nt: TGTGCCAGCGTCGGTGCTAGCGGGGGGGTAAATGAGCAGTTCTTC
cdr3_aa: CASVGASGGVNEQFF

clone_size: NA
v_call: TRBV4-3
d_call: TRBD2
j_call: TRBJ2-3
cdr3_nt: TGCGCCAGCAGCCATTCCCGAGGCACTAGCGGGGCAAGGGATACGCAGTATTTT
cdr3_aa: CASSHSRGTSGARDTQYF

clone_size: few
v_call: TRBV12-3/TRBV12-4
d_call: NA
j_call: TRBJ2-1
cdr3_nt: TGTGCCAGCAGTGGCGGGCCCCGCTACAATGAGCAGTTCTTC
cdr3_aa: CASSGGPRYNEQFF

clone_size: once
v_call: TRBV9
d_call: TRBD1
j_call: TRBJ2-7
cdr3_nt: TGTGCCAGCAGCGACCCAAAGGGACAGGGGGCCTCCTACGAGCAGTACTTC
cdr3_aa: CASSDPKGQGASYEQYF

clone_size: few
v_call: TRBV12-3/TRBV12-4
d_call: NA
j_call: TRBJ1-2
cdr3_nt: TGTGCCAGCGGGTTCGGACTCAACTATGGCTACACCTTC
cdr3_aa: CASGFGLNYGYTF